This is a list of T cell receptor beta chains from one sample in a study of cytomegalovirus exposure and HLA in healthy donors. Measured with immunoSEQ multiplex PCR; TCRdb has only the in-frame clones, and not every one. The sample holds some 190,000 clones, about three quarters seen once. The sample taken for sequencing was PBMCs. All receptors come from a man between 18 and 35 years old in good health and CMV-seronegative. Each CDR3 is given with its conserved first and last residue. D genes are given only for firm matches. Size is omitted from some rows. Given values are once, few, many or a class for expanded clones.

v_call: TRBV5-1; j_call: TRBJ1-2; clone_size: -; d_call: -; cdr3_aa: CASSLVRQSSDGYTF; cdr3_nt: TGTGCCAGCAGCTTGGTTCGACAGTCTAGCGATGGCTACACCTTC
v_call: TRBV7-9; j_call: TRBJ2-2; clone_size: -; d_call: -; cdr3_aa: CASSSPRGSAGELFF; cdr3_nt: TGTGCCAGCAGCTCTCCCCGGGGTAGCGCCGGGGAGCTGTTTTTT
v_call: TRBV19; j_call: TRBJ2-2; clone_size: -; d_call: TRBD1; cdr3_aa: CASSTRDRGATTRTGELFF; cdr3_nt: TGTGCCAGTAGTACTCGGGACAGGGGGGCCACCACGAGGACCGGGGAGCTGTTTTTT
v_call: TRBV5-1; j_call: TRBJ1-4; clone_size: -; d_call: -; cdr3_aa: CASSPGDEKLFF; cdr3_nt: TGCGCCAGCAGCCCAGGGGATGAAAAACTGTTTTTT
v_call: TRBV13; j_call: TRBJ1-3; clone_size: -; d_call: -; cdr3_aa: CASSDRDSDSGNTIYF; cdr3_nt: TGTGCCAGCAGCGACCGGGACTCAGACTCTGGAAACACCATATATTTT
v_call: TRBV27; j_call: TRBJ2-1; clone_size: -; d_call: -; cdr3_aa: CASSTLGGGEQFF; cdr3_nt: TGTGCCAGCAGTACCTTAGGGGGGGGTGAGCAGTTCTTC
v_call: TRBV7-3; j_call: TRBJ2-3; clone_size: -; d_call: TRBD2; cdr3_aa: CASSLVRGSTDTQYF; cdr3_nt: TGTGCCAGCAGCTTAGTGCGGGGGAGCACAGATACGCAGTATTTT
v_call: TRBV5-1; j_call: TRBJ1-1; clone_size: -; d_call: TRBD1; cdr3_aa: CASSLGGQGTTEAFF; cdr3_nt: TGCGCCAGCAGCTTGGGTGGACAGGGGACCACTGAAGCTTTCTTT
v_call: TRBV30; j_call: TRBJ2-3; clone_size: -; d_call: TRBD2; cdr3_aa: CAWAGTTTDTQYF; cdr3_nt: TGTGCCTGGGCAGGGACTACCACAGATACGCAGTATTTT
v_call: TRBV7-3; j_call: TRBJ2-1; clone_size: -; d_call: -; cdr3_aa: CASSLGAGWGDRFF; cdr3_nt: TGTGCCAGCAGCTTAGGGGCAGGATGGGGCGATCGGTTCTTC
v_call: TRBV25-1; j_call: TRBJ1-3; clone_size: -; d_call: TRBD1; cdr3_aa: CASSSRDRGWNTIYF; cdr3_nt: TGTGCCAGCAGCTCCCGGGACAGGGGCTGGAACACCATATATTTT
v_call: TRBV6-5; j_call: TRBJ1-1; clone_size: -; d_call: -; cdr3_aa: CASSYIQGWTEAFF; cdr3_nt: TGTGCCAGCAGTTACATACAGGGCTGGACTGAAGCTTTCTTT
v_call: TRBV7-2; j_call: TRBJ1-2; clone_size: -; d_call: TRBD1; cdr3_aa: CASSPLRGGDGYTF; cdr3_nt: TGTGCCAGCAGCCCCCTACGAGGGGGCGATGGCTACACCTTC
v_call: TRBV28; j_call: TRBJ2-1; clone_size: few; d_call: TRBD2; cdr3_aa: CASRGWRGDSYNEQFF; cdr3_nt: TGTGCCAGCAGGGGTTGGCGGGGGGATTCCTACAATGAGCAGTTCTTC
v_call: TRBV19; j_call: TRBJ1-6; clone_size: -; d_call: -; cdr3_aa: CASSMARGSYNSPLHF; cdr3_nt: TGTGCCAGTAGTATGGCCCGGGGCTCCTATAATTCACCCCTCCACTTT
v_call: TRBV2; j_call: TRBJ1-2; clone_size: -; d_call: -; cdr3_aa: CASSEERGSFDGYTF; cdr3_nt: TGTGCCAGCAGTGAAGAACGAGGGAGTTTTGATGGCTACACCTTC
v_call: TRBV19; j_call: TRBJ1-2; clone_size: -; d_call: TRBD1; cdr3_aa: CASSIPGQGSGGYTF; cdr3_nt: TGTGCCAGTAGTATACCGGGACAGGGATCGGGTGGCTACACCTTC
v_call: TRBV6-1; j_call: TRBJ1-3; clone_size: -; d_call: -; cdr3_aa: CASSEGRTASGNTIYF; cdr3_nt: TGTGCCAGCAGTGAGGGCAGGACAGCCTCTGGAAACACCATATATTTT
v_call: TRBV2; j_call: TRBJ2-5; clone_size: -; d_call: -; cdr3_aa: CASNPSTGRKQETQYF; cdr3_nt: TGTGCCAGCAACCCTTCGACGGGGAGGAAACAAGAGACCCAGTACTTC
v_call: TRBV27; j_call: TRBJ2-7; clone_size: -; d_call: -; cdr3_aa: CASSVFPGYEQYF; cdr3_nt: TGTGCCAGCAGTGTATTTCCGGGGTACGAGCAGTACTTC
v_call: TRBV15; j_call: TRBJ1-4; clone_size: -; d_call: -; cdr3_aa: CATSRDPEGEKLFF; cdr3_nt: TGTGCCACCAGCAGAGATCCCGAGGGTGAAAAACTGTTTTTT
v_call: TRBV19; j_call: TRBJ2-2; clone_size: few; d_call: -; cdr3_aa: CASSIGVSSTGELFF; cdr3_nt: TGTGCCAGTAGTATCGGGGTCAGTAGCACCGGGGAGCTGTTTTTT
v_call: TRBV6-4; j_call: TRBJ2-1; clone_size: -; d_call: -; cdr3_aa: CASSDGLASSNEQFF; cdr3_nt: TGTGCCAGCTCCGATGGCCTAGCGTCGAGCAATGAGCAGTTCTTC
v_call: TRBV5-6; j_call: TRBJ2-1; clone_size: few; d_call: -; cdr3_aa: CASSLLQYNEQFF; cdr3_nt: TGTGCCAGCAGCTTATTGCAGTACAATGAGCAGTTCTTC
v_call: TRBV30; j_call: TRBJ2-5; clone_size: few; d_call: -; cdr3_aa: CAWSTRGRVVPETQYF; cdr3_nt: TGTGCCTGGAGCACCAGGGGCAGGGTTGTCCCAGAGACCCAGTACTTC
v_call: TRBV28; j_call: TRBJ1-1; clone_size: -; d_call: -; cdr3_aa: CASSWGVNTEAFF; cdr3_nt: TGTGCCAGCAGCTGGGGGGTGAACACTGAAGCTTTCTTT
v_call: TRBV28; j_call: TRBJ1-5; clone_size: -; d_call: -; cdr3_aa: CASSLLGNQPQHF; cdr3_nt: TGTGCCAGTAGTCTACTCGGCAATCAGCCCCAGCATTTT
v_call: TRBV27; j_call: TRBJ2-1; clone_size: -; d_call: TRBD2; cdr3_aa: CASSFWLAGVNEQFF; cdr3_nt: TGTGCCAGCAGTTTTTGGCTAGCGGGGGTAAATGAGCAGTTCTTC
v_call: TRBV25-1; j_call: TRBJ1-1; clone_size: -; d_call: -; cdr3_aa: CASSGIWGDTEAFF; cdr3_nt: TGTGCCAGCAGTGGGATTTGGGGAGATACTGAAGCTTTCTTT
v_call: TRBV9; j_call: TRBJ1-2; clone_size: -; d_call: -; cdr3_aa: CASSLPSRQQHGYTF; cdr3_nt: TGTGCCAGCAGTCTCCCTTCCCGACAGCAGCATGGCTACACCTTC
v_call: TRBV11-3; j_call: TRBJ1-5; clone_size: -; d_call: -; cdr3_aa: CASSLYVREGNQPQHF; cdr3_nt: TGTGCCAGCAGCTTATACGTCAGGGAGGGTAATCAGCCCCAGCATTTT
v_call: TRBV5-1; j_call: TRBJ2-5; clone_size: -; d_call: TRBD1; cdr3_aa: CASSLGSGGETQYF; cdr3_nt: TGCGCCAGCAGCTTGGGTTCAGGGGGAGAGACCCAGTACTTC
v_call: TRBV6-5; j_call: TRBJ2-1; clone_size: -; d_call: TRBD2; cdr3_aa: CASSSPAGGVYEQFF; cdr3_nt: TGTGCCAGCAGTTCGCCAGCGGGAGGAGTATATGAGCAGTTCTTC